This entry describes one T cell receptor beta chain. The use of a sample-barcoded 5' primer and a J-beta primer mix characterized a second PCR of 7 to 11 cycles. TCRdb passed the 5' RACE reads through MiXCR, listing each CDR3 protein once. This table has about 560,000 distinct CDR3 sequences, about 29% appearing once. The CDR3 length is 16 residues. Trimming took off 0 bases at V and 6 bases at J, with 17 bases between the two ends. This sample was included in a study of blood T cells in healthy people across ages. This sample also appeared in a second study, on T cells of mothers and their children.

This chain connects TRBV12-3 or TRBV12-4 to TRBJ1-1; D remains unclear. Sequencing used blood. The sequence was collected from a boy aged 2 to 9 in good health. The CDR3 region is CASSLAAHIGLAEAFF. CDR3 sequence (DNA): TGTGCCAGCAGTTTAGCGGCCCACATCGGCCTGGCTGAAGCTTTCTTT.